This passage covers 2 T cell receptor beta chains from one sample sequenced in a study of T cell changes during pregnancy in multiple sclerosis. Produced via immunoSEQ multiplex PCR; TCRdb's table is partial and in-frame only. The sample holds tens of thousands of clones, less than 90% seen once. Sequenced here: peripheral blood, sampled before pregnancy. These receptors were collected from a female donor with multiple sclerosis, enrolled in a pregnancy study.

CDR3: CSATLQLATNEKLFF. CDR3 nucleotides: TGCAGCGCAACTTTACAGCTTGCAACTAATGAAAAACTGTTTTTT. The chain uses TRBV29-1 and TRBJ1-4, with D hard to call. The germline V gene encodes CDR1 SQVTM and CDR2 ANQGSEA. The CDR3 loop spans 15 amino acids. Trimming removed 7 bases from V and 0 bases from J, with 15 bases in between.

The sample holds one count of this clone. V and J are TRBV6-5 and TRBJ2-1; 8 bases align to TRBD2. V lost 6 bases, J lost 6 bases, and 4 bases stayed unmatched. Germline CDR1 and CDR2: MNHEY and SVGAGI. CDR3 length: 13 residues. DNA for the CDR3: TGTGCCAGCAGACGGACTAGCAGCAATGAGCAGTTCTTC. This encodes CASRRTSSNEQFF.